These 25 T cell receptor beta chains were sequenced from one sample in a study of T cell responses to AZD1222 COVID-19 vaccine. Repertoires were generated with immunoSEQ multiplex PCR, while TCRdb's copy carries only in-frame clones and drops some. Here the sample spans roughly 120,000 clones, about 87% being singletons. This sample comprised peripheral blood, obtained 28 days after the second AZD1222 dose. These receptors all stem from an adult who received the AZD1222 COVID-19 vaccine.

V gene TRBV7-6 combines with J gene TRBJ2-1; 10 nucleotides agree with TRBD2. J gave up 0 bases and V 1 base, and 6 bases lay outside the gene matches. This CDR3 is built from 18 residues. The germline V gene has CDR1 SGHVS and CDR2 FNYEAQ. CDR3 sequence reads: CASSLVPSGGLSYNEQFF. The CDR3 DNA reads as TGTGCCAGCAGCTTAGTGCCTAGCGGGGGACTCTCCTACAATGAGCAGTTCTTC.

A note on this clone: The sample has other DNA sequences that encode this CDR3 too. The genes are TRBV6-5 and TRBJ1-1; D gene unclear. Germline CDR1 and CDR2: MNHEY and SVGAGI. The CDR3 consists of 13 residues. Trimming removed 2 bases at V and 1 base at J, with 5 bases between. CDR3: CASSYQANTEAFF. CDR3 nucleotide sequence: TGTGCCAGCAGTTACCAGGCGAACACTGAAGCTTTCTTT.

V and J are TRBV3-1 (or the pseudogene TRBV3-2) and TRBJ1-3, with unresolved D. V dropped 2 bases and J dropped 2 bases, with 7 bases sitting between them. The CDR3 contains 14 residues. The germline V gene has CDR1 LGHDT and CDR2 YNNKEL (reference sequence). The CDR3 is CASSQSSPGNTIYF. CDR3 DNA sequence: TGTGCCAGCAGCCAATCCTCCCCTGGAAACACCATATATTTT.

The CDR3 loop reads CASSLSLRGGNQPQHF. CDR3 coding DNA: TGTGCCAGCAGTTTATCGTTGAGGGGCGGCAATCAGCCCCAGCATTTT. This chain uses TRBV27 with TRBJ1-5; the D gene is possibly TRBD1 (5 bases). The V and J ends lost 0 bases and 2 bases respectively, with 11 bases between them. The germline V gene encodes CDR1 MNHEY and CDR2 SMNVEV (reference sequence). This CDR3 is 16 amino acids long.

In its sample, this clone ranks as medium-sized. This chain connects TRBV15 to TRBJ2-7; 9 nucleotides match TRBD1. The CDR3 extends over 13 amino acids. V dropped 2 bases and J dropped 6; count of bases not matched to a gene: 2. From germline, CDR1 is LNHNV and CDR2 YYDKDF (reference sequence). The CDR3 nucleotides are TGTGCCACCAGCAGACAGGACAGGGGCGAGCAGTACTTC. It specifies CATSRQDRGEQYF.

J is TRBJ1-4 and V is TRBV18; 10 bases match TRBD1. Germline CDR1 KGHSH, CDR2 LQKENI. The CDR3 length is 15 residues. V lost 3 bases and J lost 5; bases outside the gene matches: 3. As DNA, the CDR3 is TGTGCCAGCTCACCTCCGGGACAGGGGAATGAAAAACTGTTTTTT. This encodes CASSPPGQGNEKLFF.

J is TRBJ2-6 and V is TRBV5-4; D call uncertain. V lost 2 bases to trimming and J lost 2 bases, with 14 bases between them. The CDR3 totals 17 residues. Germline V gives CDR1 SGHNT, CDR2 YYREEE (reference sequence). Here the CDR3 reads CASSFGGEVTGANVLTF. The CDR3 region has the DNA TGTGCCAGCAGCTTTGGTGGGGAAGTCACTGGGGCCAACGTCCTGACTTTC.

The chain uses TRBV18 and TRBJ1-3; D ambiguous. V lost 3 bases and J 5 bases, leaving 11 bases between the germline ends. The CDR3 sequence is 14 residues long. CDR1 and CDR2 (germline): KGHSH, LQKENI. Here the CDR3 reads CASSPTYSRNTIYF. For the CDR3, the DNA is TGTGCCAGCTCACCCACCTATAGCAGAAACACCATATATTTT.

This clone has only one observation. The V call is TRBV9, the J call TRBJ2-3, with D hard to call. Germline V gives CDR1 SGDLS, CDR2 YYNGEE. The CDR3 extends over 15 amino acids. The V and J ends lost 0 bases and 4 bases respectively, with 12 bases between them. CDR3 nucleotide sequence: TGTGCCAGCAGCGTAGCCCCGGGTTCGGCAGATACGCAGTATTTT. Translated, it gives CASSVAPGSADTQYF. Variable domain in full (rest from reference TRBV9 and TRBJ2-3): DSGVTQTPKHLITATGQRVTLRCSPRSGDLSVYWYQQSLDQGLQFLIQYYNGEERAKGNILERFSAQQFPDLHSELNLSSLELGDSALYFCASSVAPGSADTQYFGPGTRLTVL.

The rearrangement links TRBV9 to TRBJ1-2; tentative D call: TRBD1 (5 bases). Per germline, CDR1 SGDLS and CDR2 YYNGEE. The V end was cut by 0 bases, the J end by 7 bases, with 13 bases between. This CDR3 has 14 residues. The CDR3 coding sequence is TGTGCCAGCAGCGTAGAAGGGGTTTGGGGTGGCTACACCTTC. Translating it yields CASSVEGVWGGYTF. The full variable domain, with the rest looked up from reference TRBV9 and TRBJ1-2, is DSGVTQTPKHLITATGQRVTLRCSPRSGDLSVYWYQQSLDQGLQFLIQYYNGEERAKGNILERFSAQQFPDLHSELNLSSLELGDSALYFCASSVEGVWGGYTFGSGTRLTVV.

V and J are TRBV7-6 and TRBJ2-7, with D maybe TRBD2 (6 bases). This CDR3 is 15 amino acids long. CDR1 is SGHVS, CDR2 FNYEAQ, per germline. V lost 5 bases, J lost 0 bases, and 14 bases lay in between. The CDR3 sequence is CASSGGVLSSYEQYF. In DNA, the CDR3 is TGTGCCAGCAGCGGAGGGGTCCTTAGCTCCTACGAGCAGTACTTC.

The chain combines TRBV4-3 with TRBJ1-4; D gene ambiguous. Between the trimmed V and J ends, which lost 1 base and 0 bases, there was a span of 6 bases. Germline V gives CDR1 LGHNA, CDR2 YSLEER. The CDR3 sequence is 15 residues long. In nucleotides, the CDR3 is TGCGCCAGCAGCCAAGCCGTTGCAACTAATGAAAAACTGTTTTTT. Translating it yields CASSQAVATNEKLFF.

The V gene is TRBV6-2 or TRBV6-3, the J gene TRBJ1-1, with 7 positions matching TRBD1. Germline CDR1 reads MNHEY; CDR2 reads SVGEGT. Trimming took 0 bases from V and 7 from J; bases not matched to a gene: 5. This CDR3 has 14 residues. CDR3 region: CASSYSRQGGEAFF. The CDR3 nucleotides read TGTGCCAGCAGTTACTCGAGACAGGGTGGTGAAGCTTTCTTT.

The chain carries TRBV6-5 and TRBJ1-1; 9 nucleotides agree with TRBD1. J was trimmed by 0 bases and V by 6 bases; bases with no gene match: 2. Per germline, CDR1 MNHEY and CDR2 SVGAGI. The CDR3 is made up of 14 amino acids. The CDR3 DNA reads TGTGCCAGCAGAGGGACAGGGCTGAACACTGAAGCTTTCTTT. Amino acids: CASRGTGLNTEAFF.

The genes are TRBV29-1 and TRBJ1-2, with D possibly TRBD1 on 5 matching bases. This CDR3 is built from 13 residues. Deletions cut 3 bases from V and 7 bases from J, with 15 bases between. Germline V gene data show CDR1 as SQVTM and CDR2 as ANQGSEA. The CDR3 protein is CSVEDGATFGYTF. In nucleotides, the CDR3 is TGCAGCGTTGAGGACGGGGCGACATTTGGCTACACCTTC.

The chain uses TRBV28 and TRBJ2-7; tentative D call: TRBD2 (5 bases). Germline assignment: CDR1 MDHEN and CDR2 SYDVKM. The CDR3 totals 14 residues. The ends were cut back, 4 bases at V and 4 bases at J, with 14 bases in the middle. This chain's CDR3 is CASSSAGTSYEQYF. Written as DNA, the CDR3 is TGTGCCAGCAGTTCTGCGGGCACCTCATACGAGCAGTACTTC.

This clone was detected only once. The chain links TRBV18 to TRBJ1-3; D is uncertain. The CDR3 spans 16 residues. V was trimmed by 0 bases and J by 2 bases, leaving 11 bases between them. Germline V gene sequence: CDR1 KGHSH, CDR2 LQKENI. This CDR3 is CASSPPAGGTGNTIYF. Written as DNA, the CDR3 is TGTGCCAGCTCACCACCGGCAGGAGGTACTGGAAACACCATATATTTT.

The CDR3 DNA reads as TGTGCCAGCAGTCCCCAACAGGGCGGGAAACTGTTTTTT. It is translated as CASSPQQGGKLFF. V and J are TRBV12-3 or TRBV12-4 and TRBJ1-4; TRBD1 is a possible D gene (6 bases). This CDR3 is built from 13 residues. V was trimmed by 5 bases and J by 11 bases, leaving 15 bases between them.

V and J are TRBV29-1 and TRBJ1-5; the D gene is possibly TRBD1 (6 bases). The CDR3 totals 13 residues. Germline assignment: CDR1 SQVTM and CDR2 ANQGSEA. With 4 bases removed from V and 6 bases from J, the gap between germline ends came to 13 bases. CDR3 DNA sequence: TGCAGCGTTGGCGAACAGGGAGGTCAGCCCCAGCATTTT. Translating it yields CSVGEQGGQPQHF.

The CDR3 here is CASSSDRATEAFF. CDR3 coding DNA: TGTGCCAGCAGCTCTGACAGGGCCACTGAAGCTTTCTTT. The chain carries TRBV5-8 and TRBJ1-1, with 7 bases fitting TRBD1. With 3 bases clipped from V and 4 bases from J, the junction kept 3 bases outside the gene matches. The CDR3 loop spans 13 amino acids. From germline, CDR1 is SGHTS and CDR2 YDEGEE.

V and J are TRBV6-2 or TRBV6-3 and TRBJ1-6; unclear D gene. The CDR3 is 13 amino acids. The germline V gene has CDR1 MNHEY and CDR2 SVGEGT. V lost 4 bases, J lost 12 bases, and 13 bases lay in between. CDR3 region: CASSLRTGGPLHF. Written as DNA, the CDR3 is TGTGCCAGCAGTTTACGGACGGGCGGACCCCTCCACTTT.

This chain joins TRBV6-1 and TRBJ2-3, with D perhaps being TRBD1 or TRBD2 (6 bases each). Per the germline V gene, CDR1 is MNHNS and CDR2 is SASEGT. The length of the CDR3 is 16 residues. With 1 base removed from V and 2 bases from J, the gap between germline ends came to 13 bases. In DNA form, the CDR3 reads TGTGCCAGCAGTGAAGGATGGGGGGACACCACAGATACGCAGTATTTT. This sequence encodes CASSEGWGDTTDTQYF.

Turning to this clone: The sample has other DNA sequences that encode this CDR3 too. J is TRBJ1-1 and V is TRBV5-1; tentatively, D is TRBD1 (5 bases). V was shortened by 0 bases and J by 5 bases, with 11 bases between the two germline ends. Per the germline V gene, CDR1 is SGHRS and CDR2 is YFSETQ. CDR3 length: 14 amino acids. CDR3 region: CASSLGGAGTEAFF. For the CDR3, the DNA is TGCGCCAGCAGCTTGGGAGGGGCGGGGACTGAAGCTTTCTTT.

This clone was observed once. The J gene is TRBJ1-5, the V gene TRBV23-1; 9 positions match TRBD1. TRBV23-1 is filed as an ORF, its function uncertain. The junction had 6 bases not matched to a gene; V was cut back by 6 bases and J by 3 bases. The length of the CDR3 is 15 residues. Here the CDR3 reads CASRPDRGINQPQHF. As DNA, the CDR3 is TGCGCCAGCAGACCGGACAGGGGCATCAATCAGCCCCAGCATTTT.

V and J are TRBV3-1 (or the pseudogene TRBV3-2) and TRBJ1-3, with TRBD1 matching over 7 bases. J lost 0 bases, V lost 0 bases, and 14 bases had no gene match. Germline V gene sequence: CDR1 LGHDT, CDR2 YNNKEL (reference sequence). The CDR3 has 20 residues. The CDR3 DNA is TGTGCCAGCAGCCAAGAGGGGGACAGCACCTACTACTACTCTGGAAACACCATATATTTT. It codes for CASSQEGDSTYYYSGNTIYF.